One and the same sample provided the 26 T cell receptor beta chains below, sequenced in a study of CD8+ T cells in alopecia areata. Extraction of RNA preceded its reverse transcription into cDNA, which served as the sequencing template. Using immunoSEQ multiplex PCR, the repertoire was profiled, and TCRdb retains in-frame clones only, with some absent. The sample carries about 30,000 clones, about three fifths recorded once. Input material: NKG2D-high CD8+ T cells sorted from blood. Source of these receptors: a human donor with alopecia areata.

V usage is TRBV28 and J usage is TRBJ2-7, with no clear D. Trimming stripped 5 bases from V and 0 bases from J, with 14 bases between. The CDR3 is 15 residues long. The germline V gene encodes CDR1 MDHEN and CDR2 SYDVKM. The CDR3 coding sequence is TGTGCCAGCAGTCCGGCGGCTGAGCTCTCCTACGAGCAGTACTTC. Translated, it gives CASSPAAELSYEQYF.

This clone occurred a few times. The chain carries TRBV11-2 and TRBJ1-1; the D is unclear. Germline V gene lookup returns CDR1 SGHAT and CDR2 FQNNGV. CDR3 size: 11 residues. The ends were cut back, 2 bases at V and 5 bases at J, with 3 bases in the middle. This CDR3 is CASSLFTEAFF. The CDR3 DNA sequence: TGTGCCAGCAGCTTATTTACTGAAGCTTTCTTT. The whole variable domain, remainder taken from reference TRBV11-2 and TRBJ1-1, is EAGVAQSPRYKIIEKRQSVAFWCNPISGHATLYWYQQILGQGPKLLIQFQNNGVVDDSQLPKDRFSAERLKGVDSTLKIQPAKLEDSAVYLCASSLFTEAFFGQGTRLTVV.

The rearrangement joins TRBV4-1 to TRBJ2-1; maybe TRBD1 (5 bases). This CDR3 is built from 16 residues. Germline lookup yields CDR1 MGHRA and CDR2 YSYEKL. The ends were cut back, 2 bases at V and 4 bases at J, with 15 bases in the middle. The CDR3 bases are TGCGCCAGCAGCCAAAAAATCGTACAGGAGTACAATGAGCAGTTCTTC. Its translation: CASSQKIVQEYNEQFF.

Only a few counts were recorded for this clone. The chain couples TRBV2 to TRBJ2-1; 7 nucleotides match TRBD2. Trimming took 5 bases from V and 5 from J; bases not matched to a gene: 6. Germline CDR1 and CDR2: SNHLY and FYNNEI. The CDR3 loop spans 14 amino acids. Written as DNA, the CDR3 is TGTGCCAGCAGTCGGGCGGGGGTTGACAATGAGCAGTTCTTC. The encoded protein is CASSRAGVDNEQFF.

For the CDR3, the DNA is TGTGCCAGCTCACCACTGGGGCCCTACGAGCAGTACTTC. Translated, it gives CASSPLGPYEQYF. The chain uses TRBV18 and TRBJ2-7; the D gene is possibly TRBD1 (5 bases). CDR3 length: 13 amino acids. V lost 1 base and J lost 2, with 6 bases in between. Germline V CDR1 and CDR2: KGHSH, LQKENI.

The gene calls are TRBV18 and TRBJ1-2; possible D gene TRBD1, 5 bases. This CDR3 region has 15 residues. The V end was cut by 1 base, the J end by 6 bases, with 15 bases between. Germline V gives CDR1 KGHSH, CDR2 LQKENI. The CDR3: CASSPQGTYPDGYTF. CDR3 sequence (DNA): TGTGCCAGCTCACCACAGGGGACGTATCCGGATGGCTACACCTTC.

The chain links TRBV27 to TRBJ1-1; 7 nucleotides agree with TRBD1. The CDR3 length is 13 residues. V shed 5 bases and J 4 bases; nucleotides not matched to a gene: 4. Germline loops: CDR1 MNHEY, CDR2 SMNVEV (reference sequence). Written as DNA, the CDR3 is TGTGCCAGCAGTCTAACAGGGGTCACTGAAGCTTTCTTT. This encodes CASSLTGVTEAFF.

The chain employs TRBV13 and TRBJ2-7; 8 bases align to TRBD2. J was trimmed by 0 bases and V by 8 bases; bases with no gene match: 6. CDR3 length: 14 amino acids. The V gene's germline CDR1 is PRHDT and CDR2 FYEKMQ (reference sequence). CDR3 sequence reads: CASHKRESSYEQYF. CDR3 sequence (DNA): TGTGCCAGCCACAAGCGGGAGAGCTCCTACGAGCAGTACTTC. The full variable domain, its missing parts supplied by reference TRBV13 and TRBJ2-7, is AAGVIQSPRHLIKEKRETATLKCYPIPRHDTVYWYQQGPGQDPQFLISFYEKMQSDKGSIPDRFSAQQFSDYHSELNMSSLELGDSALYFCASHKRESSYEQYFGPGTRLTVT.

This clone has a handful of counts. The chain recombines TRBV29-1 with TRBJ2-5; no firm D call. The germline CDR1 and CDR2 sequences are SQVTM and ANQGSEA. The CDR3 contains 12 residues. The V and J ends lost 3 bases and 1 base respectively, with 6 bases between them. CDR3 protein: CSVEGIQETQYF. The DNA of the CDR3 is TGCAGCGTTGAGGGTATCCAAGAGACCCAGTACTTC.

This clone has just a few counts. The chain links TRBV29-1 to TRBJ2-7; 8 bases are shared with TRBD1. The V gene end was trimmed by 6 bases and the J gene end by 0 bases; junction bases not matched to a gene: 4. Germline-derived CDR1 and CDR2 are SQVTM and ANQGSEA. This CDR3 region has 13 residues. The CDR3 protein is CSVKDRVSYEQYF. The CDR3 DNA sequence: TGCAGCGTAAAGGACAGGGTCTCCTACGAGCAGTACTTC.

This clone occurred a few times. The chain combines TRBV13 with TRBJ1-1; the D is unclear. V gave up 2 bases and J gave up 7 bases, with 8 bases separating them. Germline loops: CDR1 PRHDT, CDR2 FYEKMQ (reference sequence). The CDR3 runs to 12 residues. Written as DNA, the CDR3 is TGTGCCAGCAGCTTAATCCGAAATGAAGCTTTCTTT. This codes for CASSLIRNEAFF.

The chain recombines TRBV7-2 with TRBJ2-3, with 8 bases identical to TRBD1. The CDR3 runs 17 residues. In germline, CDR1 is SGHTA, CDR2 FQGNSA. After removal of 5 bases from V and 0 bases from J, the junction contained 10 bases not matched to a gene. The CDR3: CASSETIGQGSTDTQYF. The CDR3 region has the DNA TGTGCCAGCAGCGAAACCATCGGACAGGGTAGCACAGATACGCAGTATTTT.

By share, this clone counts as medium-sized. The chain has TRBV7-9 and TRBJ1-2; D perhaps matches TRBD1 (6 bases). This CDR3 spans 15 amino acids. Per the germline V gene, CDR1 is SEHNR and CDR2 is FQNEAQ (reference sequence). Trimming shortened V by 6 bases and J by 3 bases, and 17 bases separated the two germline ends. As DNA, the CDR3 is TGTGCCAGCAGACAATCCTTGGACAGTGACTATGGCTACACCTTC. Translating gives CASRQSLDSDYGYTF.

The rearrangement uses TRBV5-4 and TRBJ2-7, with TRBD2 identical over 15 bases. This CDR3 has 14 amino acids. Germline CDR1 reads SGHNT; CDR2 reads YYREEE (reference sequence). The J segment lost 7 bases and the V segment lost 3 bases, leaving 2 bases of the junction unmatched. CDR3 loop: CASSSGLAGGEQYF. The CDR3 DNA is TGTGCCAGCAGCTCGGGACTAGCGGGAGGAGAGCAGTACTTC. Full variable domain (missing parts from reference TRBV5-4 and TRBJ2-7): ETGVTQSPTHLIKTRGQQVTLRCSSQSGHNTVSWYQQALGQGPQFIFQYYREEENGRGNFPPRFSGLQFPNYSSELNVNALELDDSALYLCASSSGLAGGEQYFGPGTRLTVT.

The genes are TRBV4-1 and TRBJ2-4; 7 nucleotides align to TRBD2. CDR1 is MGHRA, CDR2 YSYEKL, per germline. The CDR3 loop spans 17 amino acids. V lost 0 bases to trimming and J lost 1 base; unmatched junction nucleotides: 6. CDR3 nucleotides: TGCGCCAGCAGCCAAGATAGCGGGTCGGGTGCCAAAAACATTCAGTACTTC. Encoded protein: CASSQDSGSGAKNIQYF.

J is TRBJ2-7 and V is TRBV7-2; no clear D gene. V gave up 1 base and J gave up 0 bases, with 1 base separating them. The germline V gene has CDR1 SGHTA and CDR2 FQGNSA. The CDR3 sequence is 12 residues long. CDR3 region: CASSLGSYEQYF. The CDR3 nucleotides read TGTGCCAGCAGCTTAGGCTCCTACGAGCAGTACTTC.

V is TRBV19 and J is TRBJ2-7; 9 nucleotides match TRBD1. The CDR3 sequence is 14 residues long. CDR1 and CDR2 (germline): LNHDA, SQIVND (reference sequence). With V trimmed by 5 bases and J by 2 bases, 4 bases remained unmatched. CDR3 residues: CASSSGTGPYEQYF. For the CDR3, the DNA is TGTGCCAGTAGTTCCGGGACAGGGCCCTACGAGCAGTACTTC.

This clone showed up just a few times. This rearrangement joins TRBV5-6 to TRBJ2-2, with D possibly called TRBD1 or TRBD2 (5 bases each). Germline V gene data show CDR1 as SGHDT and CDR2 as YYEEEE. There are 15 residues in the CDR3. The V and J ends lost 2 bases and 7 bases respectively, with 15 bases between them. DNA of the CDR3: TGTGCCAGCAGCTTACGGGACGAACCCTTCGGGGAGCTGTTTTTT. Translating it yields CASSLRDEPFGELFF.

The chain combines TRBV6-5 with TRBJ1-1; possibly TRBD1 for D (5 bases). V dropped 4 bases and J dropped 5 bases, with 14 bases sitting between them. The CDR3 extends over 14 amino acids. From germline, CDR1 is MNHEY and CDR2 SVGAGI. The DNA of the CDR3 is TGTGCCAGCAGTTTTCTGGCTGGGGCGACTGAAGCTTTCTTT. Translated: CASSFLAGATEAFF.

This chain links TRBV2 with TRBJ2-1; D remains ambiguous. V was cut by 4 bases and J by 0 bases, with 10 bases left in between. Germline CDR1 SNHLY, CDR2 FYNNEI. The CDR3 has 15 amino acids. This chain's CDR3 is CASSAPRSSYNEQFF. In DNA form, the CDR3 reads TGTGCCAGCAGTGCTCCACGGAGCTCCTACAATGAGCAGTTCTTC.

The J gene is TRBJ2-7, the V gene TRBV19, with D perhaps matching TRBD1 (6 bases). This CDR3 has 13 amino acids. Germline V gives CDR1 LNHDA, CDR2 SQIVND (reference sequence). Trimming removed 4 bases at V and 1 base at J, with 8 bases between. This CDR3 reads CASSTGQSYEQYF. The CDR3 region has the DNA TGTGCCAGTAGTACAGGACAGTCCTACGAGCAGTACTTC. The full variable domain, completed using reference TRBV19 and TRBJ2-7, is DGGITQSPKYLFRKEGQNVTLSCEQNLNHDAMYWYRQDPGQGLRLIYYSQIVNDFQKGDIAEGYSVSREKKESFPLTVTSAQKNPTAFYLCASSTGQSYEQYFGPGTRLTVT.

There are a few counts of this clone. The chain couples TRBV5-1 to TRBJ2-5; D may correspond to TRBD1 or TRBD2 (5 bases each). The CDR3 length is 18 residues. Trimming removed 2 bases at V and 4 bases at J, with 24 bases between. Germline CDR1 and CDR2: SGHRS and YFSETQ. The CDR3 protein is CASSFGPEGPVFGETQYF. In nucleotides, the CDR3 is TGCGCCAGCAGCTTTGGACCTGAGGGGCCAGTTTTTGGAGAGACCCAGTACTTC.

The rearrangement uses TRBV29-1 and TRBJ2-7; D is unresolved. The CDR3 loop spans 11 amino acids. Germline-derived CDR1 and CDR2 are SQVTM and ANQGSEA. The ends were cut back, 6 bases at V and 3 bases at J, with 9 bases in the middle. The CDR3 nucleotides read TGCAGCGTCACCCTGGGCTACGAGCAGTACTTC. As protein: CSVTLGYEQYF.

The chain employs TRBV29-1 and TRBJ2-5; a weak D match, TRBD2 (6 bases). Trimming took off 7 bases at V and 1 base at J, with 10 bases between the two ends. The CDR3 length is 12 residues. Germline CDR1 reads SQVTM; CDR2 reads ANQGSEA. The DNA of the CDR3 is TGCAGCGCGGGGGACTTCCAAGAGACCCAGTACTTC. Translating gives CSAGDFQETQYF. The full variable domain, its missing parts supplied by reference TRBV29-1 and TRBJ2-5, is SAVISQKPSRDICQRGTSLTIQCQVDSQVTMMFWYRQQPGQSLTLIATANQGSEATYESGFVIDKFPISRPNLTFSTLTVSNMSPEDSSIYLCSAGDFQETQYFGPGTRLLVL.

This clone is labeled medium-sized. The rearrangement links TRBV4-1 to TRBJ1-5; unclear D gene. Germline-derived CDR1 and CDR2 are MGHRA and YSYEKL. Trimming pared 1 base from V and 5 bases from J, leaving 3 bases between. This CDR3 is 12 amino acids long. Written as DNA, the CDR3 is TGCGCCAGCAGCCAAGGTGATCAGCCCCAGCATTTT. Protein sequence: CASSQGDQPQHF.

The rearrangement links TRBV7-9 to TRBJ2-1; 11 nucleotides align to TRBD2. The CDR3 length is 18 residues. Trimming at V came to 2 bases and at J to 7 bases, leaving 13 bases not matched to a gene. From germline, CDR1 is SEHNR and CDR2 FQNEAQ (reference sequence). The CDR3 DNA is TGTGCCAGCAGCTTAATAGTTGGACTAGCGGGCGCGGGGAATGAGCAGTTCTTC. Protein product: CASSLIVGLAGAGNEQFF. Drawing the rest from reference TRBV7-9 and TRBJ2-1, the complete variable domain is DTGVSQNPRHKITKRGQNVTFRCDPISEHNRLYWYRQTLGQGPEFLTYFQNEAQLEKSRLLSDRFSAERPKGSFSTLEIQRTEQGDSAMYLCASSLIVGLAGAGNEQFFGPGTRLTVL.